Given below is one TCR beta chain in context. This entry is derived from a study of blood T cell repertoires in COVID-19. Study as a whole: Sites across the United States, Italy and Spain contributed samples from acute and convalescent COVID-19.

Clones were read by immunoSEQ multiplex PCR, and TCRdb kept only the in-frame ones, dropping some. Altogether 110,000 to 150,000 clones are present, 85% being singletons, with the ten largest covering around 6.5%. The specimen sequenced was PBMCs or T cells enriched from blood (not recorded which). The TCR comes from a woman aged 40 to 49 who had recovered from COVID-19.

The CDR3 reads CSATSGYGYTF. The CDR3 DNA reads TGCAGTGCTACATCGGGCTATGGCTACACCTTC. The rearrangement uses TRBV20-1 and TRBJ1-2; D is uncertain. The V end lost 4 bases, the J end lost 4 bases, and 7 bases lay between the germline ends. Germline V gives CDR1 DFQATT, CDR2 SNEGSKA (reference sequence). CDR3 size: 11 residues.